A selection of T cell receptor beta chains follows, all from one sample in a study of blood T cell repertoires in COVID-19. Libraries were prepared by immunoSEQ multiplex PCR; TCRdb keeps only in-frame clonotypes and omits some of them. Counted here are 110,000 to 150,000 clones, approximately 80% occurring once; the ten biggest clones make up 6.2%. The source material was PBMCs or T cells enriched from blood (not recorded which). The receptors shown here come from a woman aged 40 to 49 who had recovered from COVID-19. Each CDR3 is given with its conserved first and last residue. The order of the fields is V gene, D gene, clone size, J gene, CDR3 DNA, CDR3 protein. The D gene is left open where the match is weak. Rows give clone size only sometimes, using once, few, many, or a class for an expanded clone.

>TRBV7-9|NA|NA|TRBJ2-3
TGTGCCAGCAGCGATTTGCCTAGCTGGGGCACAGATACGCAGTATTTT
CASSDLPSWGTDTQYF
>TRBV4-1|TRBD1|once|TRBJ2-1
TGCGCCAGCAGCCCCGACCCTGGGACAGGGTTCAATGAGCAGTTCTTC
CASSPDPGTGFNEQFF
>TRBV5-5|TRBD1|NA|TRBJ2-7
TGTGCCAGCAGCACTATCCCGGGACAGGGTTACGAGCAGTACTTC
CASSTIPGQGYEQYF
>TRBV4-2|NA|NA|TRBJ2-3
TGTGCCAGCAGCCAAGTGGGAAGCGGGAGCACAGATACGCAGTATTTT
CASSQVGSGSTDTQYF
>TRBV28|NA|NA|TRBJ2-5
TGTGCCAGCAGTTTTCGGGGGACGGGCCAAGAGACCCAGTACTTC
CASSFRGTGQETQYF
>TRBV15|NA|NA|TRBJ2-2
TGTGCCACCAGCAGAGATCCGGGGTCCCGGGAGCTGTTTTTT
CATSRDPGSRELFF
>TRBV6-5|NA|NA|TRBJ2-1
TGTGCCAGCAGCCCAACTTACAGCTCCTACAATGAGCAGTTCTTC
CASSPTYSSYNEQFF
>TRBV7-6|NA|few|TRBJ1-3
TGTGCCAGCAGCCCCCTTCCCGGGGTGGGCTTCTTAAACACCATATATTTT
CASSPLPGVGFLNTIYF
>TRBV6-6|NA|NA|TRBJ2-1
TGTGCCAGCAGCCCTGGACAGAGCTCCTACAATGAGCAGTTCTTC
CASSPGQSSYNEQFF
>TRBV12-3/TRBV12-4|NA|NA|TRBJ2-5
TGCTCAGGGAAAGAGACCCAGTACTTC
CSGKETQYF
>TRBV7-9|TRBD1|NA|TRBJ1-6
TGTGCCAGCAGCTTCGGCCAGGGGGTATCTTCACCCCTCCACTTT
CASSFGQGVSSPLHF
>TRBV7-8|TRBD1|NA|TRBJ1-3
TGTGCCAGCAGCCGCCGGACAGGGGGAGGCTCTGGAAACACCATATATTTT
CASSRRTGGGSGNTIYF
>TRBV6-4|NA|NA|TRBJ2-3
TGTGCCAGCAGTGCCACCAGTCGGGAGTTAGGAGATACGCAGTATTTT
CASSATSRELGDTQYF
>TRBV6-5|TRBD1|NA|TRBJ1-4
TGTGCCAGCAGTTCGTCCGGGACAGGGGTACTGTTTTTT
CASSSSGTGVLFF
>TRBV4-1|TRBD1|NA|TRBJ1-1
TGCGCCAGCAGCCAAGACACGGGAGACAGGGCCTACACTGAAGCTTTCTTT
CASSQDTGDRAYTEAFF
>TRBV18|TRBD1|NA|TRBJ1-1
TGTGCCAGCTCACTCGACAGGGGGATGGTTGGGAACACTGAAGCTTTCTTT
CASSLDRGMVGNTEAFF
>TRBV7-7|TRBD2|NA|TRBJ2-5
TGTGCCAGCAGCTTAAGGCTAGCGGGAGAACAATTGGAGACCCAGTACTTC
CASSLRLAGEQLETQYF
>TRBV15|TRBD1|NA|TRBJ1-1
TGTGCCACCAGCGATCCGGGACAGGCACAAAACTTTCCCAGGGACACTGAAGCTTTCTTT
CATSDPGQAQNFPRDTEAFF
>TRBV2|TRBD1|NA|TRBJ2-5
TGTGCCAGCAGTGAAGCCGGACAGGAAGAGACCCAGTACTTC
CASSEAGQEETQYF
>TRBV5-1|NA|once|TRBJ2-2
TGCGCCAGCCTCGGTGAGGGGACTCGGGAGCTGTTTTTT
CASLGEGTRELFF
>TRBV19|TRBD2|NA|TRBJ2-3
TGTGCCAGTAGGAGGGCTAGCGGAAACACAGATACGCAGTATTTT
CASRRASGNTDTQYF
>TRBV2|NA|few|TRBJ2-1
TGTGCCAGCAGGAAGGGGGCGGGAAAGGGCAACAATGAGCAGTTCTTC
CASRKGAGKGNNEQFF
>TRBV27|NA|NA|TRBJ2-2
TGTGCCAGCAGCCTAGCTGTTACCGGGGAGCTGTTTTTT
CASSLAVTGELFF
>TRBV10-3|NA|NA|TRBJ2-7
TGTGCCATCAGTGCCACGGAGAAAATTTCCTACGAGCAGTACTTC
CAISATEKISYEQYF
>TRBV19|TRBD2|NA|TRBJ2-1
TGTGCCAGTAGTATGCGGGAGGGCAATGAGCAGTTCTTC
CASSMREGNEQFF
>TRBV10-3|TRBD1|NA|TRBJ1-5
TGTGCCATCAGTCCAGGGGGGATGATAAGCAATCAGCCCCAGCATTTT
CAISPGGMISNQPQHF
>TRBV5-1|NA|NA|TRBJ1-1
TGCGCCAGCGGGCAGACGAACACTGAAGCTTTCTTT
CASGQTNTEAFF
>TRBV7-9|TRBD2|NA|TRBJ2-1
TGTGCCAGCACGACTAGCGGGACCTACAATGAGCAGTTCTTC
CASTTSGTYNEQFF
>TRBV4-1|TRBD2|NA|TRBJ2-1
TGCGCCAGCAGCCAATTAAGCTTTATAGCGGGGGGGCGCAATGAGCAGTTCTTC
CASSQLSFIAGGRNEQFF
>TRBV19|NA|NA|TRBJ1-2
TGTGCCAGTACAACAGACACAAACTATGGCTACACCTTC
CASTTDTNYGYTF
>TRBV7-3|TRBD1|NA|TRBJ1-6
TGTGCCAGCAGCTCTGCGGGACAGGGAAATTCACCCCTCCACTTT
CASSSAGQGNSPLHF
>TRBV30|TRBD1|few|TRBJ1-2
TGTGCCTGGAGTAAGGACAGGCTATACTATGGCTACACCTTC
CAWSKDRLYYGYTF
>TRBV2|TRBD2|NA|TRBJ2-7
TGTGCCAGCAGTCCCGGGACTAGCGGAGACGAGCAGTACTTC
CASSPGTSGDEQYF
>TRBV6-1|NA|NA|TRBJ2-5
TGTGCCAGCAGTGAAGGAGGGTTCCAAGAGACCCAGTACTTC
CASSEGGFQETQYF
>TRBV11-2|NA|NA|TRBJ2-5
TGTGCCAGCAGCTTAGGGTCAGGTTTTGGAGAGACCCAGTACTTC
CASSLGSGFGETQYF
>TRBV9|TRBD2|NA|TRBJ2-7
TGTGCCAGCAGCATCAGCGGGGACCTTACCTACGAGCAGTACTTC
CASSISGDLTYEQYF
>TRBV10-3|NA|few|TRBJ1-5
TGTGCCATCAGTGATATAAGGGGAGGGATCAATCAGCCCCAGCATTTT
CAISDIRGGINQPQHF
>TRBV19|NA|NA|TRBJ2-1
TGTGCCAGTAGAGACGGCAGGGGGGCTACTGGCCGCTACAATGAGCAGTTCTTC
CASRDGRGATGRYNEQFF
>TRBV5-4|NA|NA|TRBJ2-3
TGTGCCAGCAGCTCCCTAACTGGAGATACGCAGTATTTT
CASSSLTGDTQYF
>TRBV20-1|NA|NA|TRBJ1-1
TGCAGTGCTAGTGGGCGGCAGGGTTGGATGGGCACTGAAGCTTTCTTT
CSASGRQGWMGTEAFF
>TRBV12-3/TRBV12-4|NA|few|TRBJ1-6
TGTGCCAGCAGCCGGCGGGAGAATTCACCCCTCCACTTT
CASSRRENSPLHF
>TRBV18|NA|few|TRBJ2-1
TGTGCCAGCTCACCAGGAGGGGGGGCTGGTGAGCAGTTCTTC
CASSPGGGAGEQFF
>TRBV3-1/TRBV3-2|NA|NA|TRBJ2-7
TGTGCCAGCAGTTCTAGTCTTTTAGGGGGGGCAAACGAGCAGTACTTC
CASSSSLLGGANEQYF
>TRBV19|NA|NA|TRBJ1-5
TGTGCCAGTAGTATGCACAGAGATAGCAATCAGCCCCAGCATTTT
CASSMHRDSNQPQHF
>TRBV6-5|NA|once|TRBJ1-4
TGTGCCAGCAGCCCGCCCCCCAGGAATGAAAAACTGTTTTTT
CASSPPPRNEKLFF
>TRBV5-1|TRBD1|NA|TRBJ2-1
TGCGCCAGCAGCTTGGAGGGGGCAGGACAGTACAATGAGCAGTTCTTC
CASSLEGAGQYNEQFF
>TRBV6-5|TRBD1|NA|TRBJ1-3
TGTGCCAGCCGGGACAGCTCTGGAAACACCATATATTTT
CASRDSSGNTIYF
>TRBV7-8|TRBD1|once|TRBJ1-6
TGTGCCAGCAGCTTAACAGGGGATAATTCACCCCTCCACTTT
CASSLTGDNSPLHF
>TRBV5-5|NA|NA|TRBJ2-5
TGTGCCAGCAGCTTGGGGGCAGGTGAGACCCAGTACTTC
CASSLGAGETQYF
>TRBV11-2|NA|NA|TRBJ1-3
TGTGCCAGCAGCCGCACAGGGTTCCTCTCTGGAAACACCATATATTTT
CASSRTGFLSGNTIYF
>TRBV25-1|TRBD1|NA|TRBJ1-5
TGTGCCAGCAGTGGCTACAGGGGGCCCCAGCATTTT
CASSGYRGPQHF
>TRBV25-1|TRBD2|NA|TRBJ2-1
TGTGCCAGCAGTGAACGGGGGGGCAGGGATGAGCAGTTCTTC
CASSERGGRDEQFF
>TRBV18|TRBD2|NA|TRBJ2-5
TGTGCCAGCTCAGCGAGACTAGCGGGCCCTCAGGTCCCCCAAGAGACCCAGTACTTC
CASSARLAGPQVPQETQYF
>TRBV9|NA|NA|TRBJ1-2
TGTGCCAGCAGCGTACCGGACAGATATGGCTACACCTTC
CASSVPDRYGYTF
>TRBV6-5|NA|NA|TRBJ1-2
TGTGCCAGCATGGAGGGTTCCTATGGCTACACCTTC
CASMEGSYGYTF
>TRBV27|TRBD1|NA|TRBJ1-2
TGTGCCAGCAGTTTATCAGGCGGGGACCCCGGGACAGTAGGCGATGGCTACACCTTC
CASSLSGGDPGTVGDGYTF
>TRBV19|NA|once|TRBJ1-1
TGTGCCAGTAGTATTGGGGGGTTGGACTACACTGAAGCTTTCTTT
CASSIGGLDYTEAFF
>TRBV5-1|NA|NA|TRBJ2-1
TGCGCCAGCAGCTTACGGGGACAAATCGGGTCCTACAATGAGCAGTTCTTC
CASSLRGQIGSYNEQFF
>TRBV7-9|TRBD1|NA|TRBJ2-1
TGTGCCAGCAGCCCGGGACAGGGGAATGAGCAGTTCTTC
CASSPGQGNEQFF
>TRBV30|TRBD1|NA|TRBJ2-7
TGTGCCTGGAGGGGAGGGACAGGGGGCTCCTACGAGCAGTACTTC
CAWRGGTGGSYEQYF